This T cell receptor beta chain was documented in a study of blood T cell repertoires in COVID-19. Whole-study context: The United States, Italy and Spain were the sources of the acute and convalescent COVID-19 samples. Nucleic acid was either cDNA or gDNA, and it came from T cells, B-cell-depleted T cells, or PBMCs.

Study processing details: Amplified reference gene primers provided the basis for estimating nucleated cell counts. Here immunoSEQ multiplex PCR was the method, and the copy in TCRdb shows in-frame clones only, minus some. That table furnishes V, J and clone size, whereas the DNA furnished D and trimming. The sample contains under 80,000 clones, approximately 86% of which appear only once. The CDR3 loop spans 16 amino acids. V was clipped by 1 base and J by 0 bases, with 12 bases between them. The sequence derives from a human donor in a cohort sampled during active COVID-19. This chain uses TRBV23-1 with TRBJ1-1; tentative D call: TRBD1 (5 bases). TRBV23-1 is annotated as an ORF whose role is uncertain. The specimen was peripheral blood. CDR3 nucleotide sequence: TGCGCCAGCAGTCAATACTGGGGCCGCCTGAACACTGAAGCTTTCTTT. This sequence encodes CASSQYWGRLNTEAFF.